Listed below are T cell receptor beta chains from one sample, sequenced in a study of low-dose radiotherapy and immunotherapy resistance in tumors. From the reads, TCRdb called clonotypes with MiXCR, one entry per CDR3 protein. The sample yields 95,000 to 100,000 distinct CDR3 sequences, about 20% seen once. The source material was PBMCs, sampled after low-dose radiotherapy plus immunotherapy. The receptors were gathered from a male donor with prostate cancer. Both conserved end residues are trimmed from each CDR3. The order of the fields is J gene, V gene, CDR3 protein.

TRBJ1-5 TRBV4-3 ASSPRDRGDLGPQH
TRBJ2-7 TRBV5-1 ASSLALGPYEQY
TRBJ2-2 TRBV7-8 ASSLARPAGAGTGELF
TRBJ2-1 TRBV4-3 ASSQDVGVNNEQF
TRBJ2-3 TRBV5-8 ASSSGTDQSNTQY
TRBJ2-1 TRBV20-1 SAYESSGGNNEQF
TRBJ1-1 TRBV6-8 ASSTTGRGKTEAF
TRBJ2-3 TRBV20-1 SAKRRGPDTQY
TRBJ2-7 TRBV7-2 ASSLWGLPNYEQY
TRBJ2-1 TRBV2 AGNRGMGNEQF